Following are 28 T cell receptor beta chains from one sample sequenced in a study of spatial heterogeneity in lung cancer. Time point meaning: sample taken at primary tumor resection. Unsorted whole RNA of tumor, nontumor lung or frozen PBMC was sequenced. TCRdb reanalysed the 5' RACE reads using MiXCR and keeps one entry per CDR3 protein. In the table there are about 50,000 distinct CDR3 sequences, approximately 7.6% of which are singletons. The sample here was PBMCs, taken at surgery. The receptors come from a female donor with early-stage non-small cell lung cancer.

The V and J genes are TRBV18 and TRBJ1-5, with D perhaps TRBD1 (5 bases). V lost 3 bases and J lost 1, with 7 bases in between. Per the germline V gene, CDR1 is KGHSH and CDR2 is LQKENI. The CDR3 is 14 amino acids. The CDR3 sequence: CASSPQGSNQPQHF. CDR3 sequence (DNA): TGTGCCAGCTCACCTCAGGGAAGCAATCAGCCCCAGCATTTT.

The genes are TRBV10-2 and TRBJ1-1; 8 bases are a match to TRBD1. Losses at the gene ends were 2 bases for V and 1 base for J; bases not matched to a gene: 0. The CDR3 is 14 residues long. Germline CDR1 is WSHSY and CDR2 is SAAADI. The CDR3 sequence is CASSETGGNTEAFF. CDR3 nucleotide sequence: TGCGCCAGCAGTGAGACAGGGGGGAACACTGAAGCTTTCTTT.

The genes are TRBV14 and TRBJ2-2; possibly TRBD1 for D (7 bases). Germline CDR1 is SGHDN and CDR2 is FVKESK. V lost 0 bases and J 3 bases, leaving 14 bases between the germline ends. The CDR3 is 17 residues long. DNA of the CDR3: TGTGCCAGCAGCCAAGATGGCGTCAGGGGGGACACCGGGGAGCTGTTTTTT. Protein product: CASSQDGVRGDTGELFF.

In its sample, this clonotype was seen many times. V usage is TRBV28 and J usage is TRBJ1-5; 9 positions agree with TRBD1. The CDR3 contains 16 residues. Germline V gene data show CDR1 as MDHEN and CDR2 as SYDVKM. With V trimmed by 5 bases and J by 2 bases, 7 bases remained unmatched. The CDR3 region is CASSPRTGAGNQPQHF. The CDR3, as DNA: TGTGCCAGCAGTCCACGGACAGGGGCTGGCAATCAGCCCCAGCATTTT.

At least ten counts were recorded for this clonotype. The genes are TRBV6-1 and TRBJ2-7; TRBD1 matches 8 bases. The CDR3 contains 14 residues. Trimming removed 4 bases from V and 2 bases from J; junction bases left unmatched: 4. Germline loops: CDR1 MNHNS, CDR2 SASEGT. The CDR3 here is CASSVGQGTYEQYF. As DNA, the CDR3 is TGTGCCAGCAGTGTCGGACAGGGTACCTACGAGCAGTACTTC.

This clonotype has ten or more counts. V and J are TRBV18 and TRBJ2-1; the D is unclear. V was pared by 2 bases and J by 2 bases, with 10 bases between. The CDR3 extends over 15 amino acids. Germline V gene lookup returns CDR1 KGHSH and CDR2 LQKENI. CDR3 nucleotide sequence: TGTGCCAGCTCACCAGGAGCAGGCACCTACAATGAGCAGTTCTTC. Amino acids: CASSPGAGTYNEQFF.

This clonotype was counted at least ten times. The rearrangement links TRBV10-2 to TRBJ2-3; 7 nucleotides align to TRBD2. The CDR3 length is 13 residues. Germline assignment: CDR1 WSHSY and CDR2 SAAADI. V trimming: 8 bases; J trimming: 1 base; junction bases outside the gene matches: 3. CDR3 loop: CASSSGRTDTQYF. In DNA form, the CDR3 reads TGCGCCAGCTCTAGCGGACGCACAGATACGCAGTATTTT.

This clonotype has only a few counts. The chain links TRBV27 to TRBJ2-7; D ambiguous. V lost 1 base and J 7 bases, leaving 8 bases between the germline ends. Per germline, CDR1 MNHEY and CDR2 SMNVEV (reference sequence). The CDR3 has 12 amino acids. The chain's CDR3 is CASSLWGREQYF. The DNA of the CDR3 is TGTGCCAGCAGTTTATGGGGTAGAGAGCAGTACTTC.

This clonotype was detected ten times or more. CDR3 nucleotides: TGCAGTGCTAGAGATAGGGCCGCGGGGGCGGCTGGCTACACCTTC. It translates to CSARDRAAGAAGYTF. The chain couples TRBV20-1 to TRBJ1-2, with D maybe TRBD1 (6 bases). This CDR3 has 15 amino acids. Germline V gives CDR1 DFQATT, CDR2 SNEGSKA (reference sequence). The germline V and J ends were trimmed by 0 bases and 7 bases, with 18 bases remaining between them.

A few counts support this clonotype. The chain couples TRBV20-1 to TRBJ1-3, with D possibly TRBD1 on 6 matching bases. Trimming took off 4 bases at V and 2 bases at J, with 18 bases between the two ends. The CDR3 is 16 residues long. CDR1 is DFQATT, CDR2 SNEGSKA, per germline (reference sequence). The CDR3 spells CSATPSATGPGNTIYF. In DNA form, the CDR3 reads TGCAGTGCTACTCCTAGTGCTACAGGGCCTGGAAACACCATATATTTT.

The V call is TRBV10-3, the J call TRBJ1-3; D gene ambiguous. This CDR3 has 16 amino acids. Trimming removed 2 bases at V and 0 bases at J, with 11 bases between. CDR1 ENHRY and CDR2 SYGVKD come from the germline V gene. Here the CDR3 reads CAISERGQNSGNTIYF. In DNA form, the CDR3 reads TGTGCCATCAGTGAGAGAGGGCAGAACTCTGGAAACACCATATATTTT.

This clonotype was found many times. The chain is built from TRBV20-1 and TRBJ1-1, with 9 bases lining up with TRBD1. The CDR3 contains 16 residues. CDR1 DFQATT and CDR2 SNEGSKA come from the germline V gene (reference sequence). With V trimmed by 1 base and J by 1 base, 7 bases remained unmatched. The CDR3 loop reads CSARGWTGAANTEAFF. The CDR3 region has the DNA TGCAGTGCTAGAGGCTGGACAGGGGCCGCGAACACTGAAGCTTTCTTT.

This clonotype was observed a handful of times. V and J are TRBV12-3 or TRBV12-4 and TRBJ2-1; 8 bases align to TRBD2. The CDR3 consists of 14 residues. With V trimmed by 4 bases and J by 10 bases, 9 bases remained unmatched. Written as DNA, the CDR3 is TGTGCCAGCAGTTCTGGACTAGCCTCTTTGGAGCAGTTCTTC. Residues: CASSSGLASLEQFF.

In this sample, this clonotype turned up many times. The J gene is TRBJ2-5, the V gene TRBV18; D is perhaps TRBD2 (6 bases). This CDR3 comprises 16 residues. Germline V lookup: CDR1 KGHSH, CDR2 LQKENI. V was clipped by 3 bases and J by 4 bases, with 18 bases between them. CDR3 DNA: TGTGCCAGCTCACCCTCGGGCCTCGTGGGAGGAGAGACCCAGTACTTC. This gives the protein CASSPSGLVGGETQYF.

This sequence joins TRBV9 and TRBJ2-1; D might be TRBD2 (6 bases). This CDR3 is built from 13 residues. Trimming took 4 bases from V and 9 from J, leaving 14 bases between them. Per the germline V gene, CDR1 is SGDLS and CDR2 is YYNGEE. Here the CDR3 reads CASSLGLSGEQFF. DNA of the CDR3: TGTGCCAGCAGCTTGGGACTCTCGGGTGAGCAGTTCTTC.

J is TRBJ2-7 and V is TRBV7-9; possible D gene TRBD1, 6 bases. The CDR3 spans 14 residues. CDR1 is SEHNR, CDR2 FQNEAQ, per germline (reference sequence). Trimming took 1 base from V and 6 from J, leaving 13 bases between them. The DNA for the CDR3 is TGTGCCAGCAGCTTAGGTGGGACATTCTCCGAGCAGTACTTC. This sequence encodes CASSLGGTFSEQYF.

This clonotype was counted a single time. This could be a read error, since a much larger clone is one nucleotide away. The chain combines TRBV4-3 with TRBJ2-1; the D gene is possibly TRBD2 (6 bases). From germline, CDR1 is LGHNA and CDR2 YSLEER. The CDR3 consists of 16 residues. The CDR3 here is CAGSQGGRTLEGEQFF. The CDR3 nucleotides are TGCGCCGGCAGCCAAGGAGGAAGAACCCTGGAGGGGGAGCAGTTCTTC.

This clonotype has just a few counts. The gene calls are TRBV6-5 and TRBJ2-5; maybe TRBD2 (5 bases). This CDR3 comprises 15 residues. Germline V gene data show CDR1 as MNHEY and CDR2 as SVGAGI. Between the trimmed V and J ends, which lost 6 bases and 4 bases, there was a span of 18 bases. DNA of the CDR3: TGTGCCAGCAGCTCCTCCATGGTGGCGGGAGAGACCCAGTACTTC. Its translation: CASSSSMVAGETQYF.

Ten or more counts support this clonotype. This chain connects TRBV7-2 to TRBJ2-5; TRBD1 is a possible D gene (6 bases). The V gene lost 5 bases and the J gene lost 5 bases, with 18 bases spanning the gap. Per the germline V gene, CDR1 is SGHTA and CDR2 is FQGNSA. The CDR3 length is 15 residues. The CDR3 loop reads CASSPTTGTLETQYF. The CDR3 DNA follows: TGTGCCAGCAGCCCAACGACCGGGACATTGGAGACCCAGTACTTC. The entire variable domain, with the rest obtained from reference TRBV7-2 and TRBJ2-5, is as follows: GAGVSQSPSNKVTEKGKDVELRCDPISGHTALYWYRQSLGQGLEFLIYFQGNSAPDKSGLPSDRFSAERTGGSVSTLTIQRTQQEDSAVYLCASSPTTGTLETQYFGPGTRLLVL.

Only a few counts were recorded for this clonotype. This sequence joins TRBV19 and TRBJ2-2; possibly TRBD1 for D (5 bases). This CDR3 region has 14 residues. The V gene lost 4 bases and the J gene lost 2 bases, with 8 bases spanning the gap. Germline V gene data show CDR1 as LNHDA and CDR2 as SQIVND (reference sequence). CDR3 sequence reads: CASSSTGNTGELFF. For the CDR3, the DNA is TGTGCCAGTAGTAGCACAGGCAACACCGGGGAGCTGTTTTTT. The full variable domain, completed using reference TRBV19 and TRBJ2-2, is DGGITQSPKYLFRKEGQNVTLSCEQNLNHDAMYWYRQDPGQGLRLIYYSQIVNDFQKGDIAEGYSVSREKKESFPLTVTSAQKNPTAFYLCASSSTGNTGELFFGEGSRLTVL.

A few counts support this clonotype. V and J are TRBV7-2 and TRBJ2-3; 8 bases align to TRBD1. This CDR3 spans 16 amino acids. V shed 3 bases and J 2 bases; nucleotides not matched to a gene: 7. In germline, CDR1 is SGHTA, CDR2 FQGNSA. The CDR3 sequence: CASSFWTGRPTDTQYF. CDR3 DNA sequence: TGTGCCAGCAGCTTCTGGACAGGGAGGCCCACAGATACGCAGTATTTT.

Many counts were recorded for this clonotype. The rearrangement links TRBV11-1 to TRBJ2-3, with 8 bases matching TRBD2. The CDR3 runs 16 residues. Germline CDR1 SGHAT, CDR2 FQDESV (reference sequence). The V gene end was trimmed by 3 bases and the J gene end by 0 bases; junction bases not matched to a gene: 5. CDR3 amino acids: CASSFNSGISTDTQYF. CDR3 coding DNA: TGTGCCAGCAGCTTTAATAGCGGGATTAGCACAGATACGCAGTATTTT.

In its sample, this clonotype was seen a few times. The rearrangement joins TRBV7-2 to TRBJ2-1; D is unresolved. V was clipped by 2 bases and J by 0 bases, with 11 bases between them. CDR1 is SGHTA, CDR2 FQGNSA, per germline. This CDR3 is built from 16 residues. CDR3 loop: CASSLRRSASYNEQFF. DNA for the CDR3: TGTGCCAGCAGCTTAAGAAGAAGCGCCTCCTACAATGAGCAGTTCTTC.

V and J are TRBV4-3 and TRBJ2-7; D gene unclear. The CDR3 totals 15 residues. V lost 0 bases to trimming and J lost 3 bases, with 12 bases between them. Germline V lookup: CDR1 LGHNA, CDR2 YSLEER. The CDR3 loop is CASSQDQVRYYEQYF. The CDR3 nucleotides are TGCGCCAGCAGCCAAGATCAGGTCAGATACTACGAGCAGTACTTC.

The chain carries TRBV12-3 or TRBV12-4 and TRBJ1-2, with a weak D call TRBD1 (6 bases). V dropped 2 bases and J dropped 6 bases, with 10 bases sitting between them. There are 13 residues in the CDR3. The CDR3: CASSLIQGHGYTF. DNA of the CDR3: TGTGCCAGCAGTTTAATACAGGGTCATGGCTACACCTTC.

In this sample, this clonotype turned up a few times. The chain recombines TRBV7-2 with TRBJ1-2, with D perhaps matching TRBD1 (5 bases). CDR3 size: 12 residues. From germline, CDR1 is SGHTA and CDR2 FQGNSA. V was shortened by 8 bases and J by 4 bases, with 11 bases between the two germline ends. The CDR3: CASQGFAYGYTF. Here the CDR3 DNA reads TGTGCCAGCCAGGGATTCGCCTATGGCTACACCTTC. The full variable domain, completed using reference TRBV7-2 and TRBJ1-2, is GAGVSQSPSNKVTEKGKDVELRCDPISGHTALYWYRQSLGQGLEFLIYFQGNSAPDKSGLPSDRFSAERTGGSVSTLTIQRTQQEDSAVYLCASQGFAYGYTFGSGTRLTVV.

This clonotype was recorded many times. The CDR3 reads CASSPNPGQTYGYTF. The CDR3 coding sequence is TGTGCCAGCTCACCAAATCCGGGACAGACCTATGGCTACACCTTC. J is TRBJ1-2 and V is TRBV18; 7 nucleotides line up with TRBD1. The germline gives CDR1 KGHSH, CDR2 LQKENI. The CDR3 sequence is 15 residues long. Unmatched junction bases numbered 7, after V lost 2 bases and J lost 4 bases.

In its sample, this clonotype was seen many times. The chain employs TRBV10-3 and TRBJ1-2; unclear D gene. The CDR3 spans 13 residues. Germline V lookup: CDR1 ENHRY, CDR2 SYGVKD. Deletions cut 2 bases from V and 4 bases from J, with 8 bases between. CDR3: CAISESFGYGYTF. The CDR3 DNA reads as TGTGCCATCAGTGAGAGTTTCGGCTATGGCTACACCTTC.